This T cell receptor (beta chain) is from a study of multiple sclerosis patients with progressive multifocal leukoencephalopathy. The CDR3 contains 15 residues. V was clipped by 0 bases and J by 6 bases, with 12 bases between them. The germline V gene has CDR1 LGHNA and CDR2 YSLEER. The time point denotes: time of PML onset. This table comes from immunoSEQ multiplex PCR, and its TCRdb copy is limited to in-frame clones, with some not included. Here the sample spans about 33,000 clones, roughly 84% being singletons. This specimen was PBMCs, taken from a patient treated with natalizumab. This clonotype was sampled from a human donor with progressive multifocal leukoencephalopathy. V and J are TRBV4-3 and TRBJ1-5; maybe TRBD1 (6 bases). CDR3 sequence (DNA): TGCGCCAGCAGCCAAGATCGGGGGCTCAGTCAGCCCCAGCATTTT. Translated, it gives CASSQDRGLSQPQHF.